This T cell receptor beta chain was obtained from a study of cytomegalovirus exposure and HLA in healthy donors (dated by TCRdb to 2016 to 2017). The study in broad terms: An earlier analysis of 587 of the donors reported about 280 Gb of sequence data and 95 million to 140 million unique TCR beta sequences obtained from some 170 million T cells. To predict cytomegalovirus infection status, the study combined high-throughput TCR immunosequencing, statistical association of individual TCRs with disease status, and machine learning. A later analysis re-examined previously published TCR beta repertoires from roughly 720 donors and added high-resolution HLA genotyping to investigate patterns of TCR occurrence. Every discovery cohort repertoire had been produced on one sequencing platform. The study aimed to test whether cataloging public T cell receptors could reveal signatures of past pathogen exposure. About 5 DR-DQ haplotypes were handled as single units for association and clustering, since linkage in the cohort was strong. Donor age, sex, ethnicity and CMV serostatus were compiled alongside the repertoire data. The study used immunosequencing to profile the T cell repertoires of under 700 subjects and linked those repertoires to cytomegalovirus serostatus. A later genetic analysis used genome-wide SNP genotypes for about 55% of the 666 donors, treating that subset as a discovery cohort. On average, around 240,000 unique TCR beta nucleotide sequences were sequenced per donor among several hundred genotyped donors of the cohort, with roughly a sixth of those sequences being non-productive. HLA typing included class I and class II loci at four-digit resolution. Around 320 gigabases of sequencing data and tens of millions of unique TCR sequences were included in an early release covering about 620 HLA-typed donors. An earlier analysis of fewer than 750 of the donors used high-throughput TCR beta sequencing to judge whether each TCR beta V gene segment behaved as functional or pseudogenic. Among the approximately 420 genotyped donors, 75% to 90% belonged to the genetic ancestry cluster associated with self-reported Caucasian donors. A separate validation cohort of over 95 different subjects was used in addition to the 666-subject first cohort. Typing coverage differed by locus: A, B, C, DRB1 and DQB1 were typed in roughly 620-640 donors, DQA1 in roughly 510, DPA1 in around 580, and DPB1 in 450 to 490. Rather than using new phenotypic data, the later analysis identified candidate immune exposures from TCR beta sequences and from how often those sequences occurred across donors.

The library was prepared using the immunoSEQ multiplex PCR assay. The multiplex PCR relied on a mix of 60 forward primers for TCR Vbeta segments and 13 reverse primers for TCR Jbeta segments. The CDR3 region of rearranged TCR beta genes was amplified from genomic DNA by a multiplex PCR assay. The Illumina HiSeq System was used to sequence the amplified TCR beta libraries as 87-base-pair reads. Turning to the authors' computational methods: Across the 600 to 700 repertoires, a later analysis counted tens of millions of unique TCR beta chains, roughly 11 million of which were shared by at least two donors. A nearest-neighbor algorithm error-corrected the raw reads and collapsed the reads into unique sequences, merging closely related sequences to remove PCR and sequencing errors. To assign V, D and J gene segments, CDR3 sequences were aligned to IMGT reference sequences. For a sequence to be retained, at least a six-nucleotide match to both a V gene segment and a J gene segment was required. Rearrangements were classified as productive when the CDR3 lacked stop codons and remained in frame with V and J, and all other rearrangements were classified as non-productive. CDR3 was defined by IMGT convention, running from the second conserved V-encoded cysteine to the conserved J-encoded phenylalanine. The earlier analysis of about 560 of the donors excluded any sequence lacking an unambiguous match to a single V gene segment. An earlier analysis of about 600 of the donors called V segments functional above 56.7% productive rearrangements and segregating when the between-donor standard deviation exceeded 5%. To diagnose cytomegalovirus status from the catalog of TCR beta chain sequences, a statistical classification framework was built. In a later analysis, V and J genes were assigned by comparing TCR nucleotide sequences against IMGT/GENE-DB human TR gene sequences. A later analysis assigned CDR3 sequences and most-parsimonious VDJ recombination scenarios with the TCRdist pipeline. A later analysis defined each TCR beta chain by its CDR3 amino acid sequence plus V-gene family, and excluded reads lacking a unique V-gene family. To address suspected cross-contamination and a sequencing artifact, a later analysis removed around 590 highly shared, low-generation-probability nucleotide sequences. For each public chain, a later analysis derived a clonal expansion index from normalized ranks of inferred template counts within each repertoire. In a later analysis, generation probabilities were computed with a VDJ recombination model fitted to out-of-frame rearrangements, and the resulting probabilities were checked against IGoR. In a later analysis, TCR-TCR, TCR-HLA and TCR-CMV co-occurrence was scored with hypergeometric tests, and a repertoire-size bias correction was applied to TCR pairs. A later analysis estimated false discovery rates by permuting HLA or CMV assignments 20 times. In a later analysis, co-occurring TCRs were grouped using DBSCAN, and TCRdist sequence similarity was added for clustering within HLA-allele-positive subsets. Repertoires with fewer than 30,000 or more than 120,000 public chains were left out of co-occurrence clustering, as were four to six repertoires with anomalous nucleotide sharing. Not all clones reach the TCRdb copy of this immuneACCESS table, which keeps in-frame sequences only. Checked studies attribute under half of the gap to unresolved V genes and leave the rest unexplained. Clone size and the V and J calls come from that table; the DNA yielded D and trimming. This sample has roughly 200,000 clones in its table, and around four fifths of those were observed once. The ten largest clones take up 1.5% to 2% of the sample.

In total, roughly 710 healthy bone marrow donors made up the cohort. Cohort members were all nominally healthy when sampled, although unrecorded immune exposures were likely present. The donor tested CMV seropositive, placing the donor among the 289 seropositive members of the cohort. A peripheral blood sample was collected from each donor, and TCR beta sequencing was performed on peripheral blood mononuclear cells. Genomic DNA extraction from the blood cell samples was performed with the Qiagen DNeasy Blood Extraction Kit. The paper as a whole reports these results and caveats: Specific HLA alleles were associated with some 15,000 TCR beta sequences at a false discovery rate of 0.05 in a later analysis. In a later analysis, most CMV-associated TCR beta chains were found to appear HLA-restricted, with HLA associations seemingly driven largely by CMV exposure. When HLA alleles, especially DR and DQ, strongly co-occurred, attributing TCR associations to individual alleles was difficult. The classifier was reported to diagnose cytomegalovirus status with high specificity and sensitivity in both the original and validation cohorts. A later analysis reported that several top co-occurrence clusters appeared linked to parvovirus B19, influenza, CMV and Epstein-Barr virus. V-gene and J-gene trimming of TCR beta chains was associated with a missense DCLRE1C variant in a later genetic analysis, and the association was replicated in an independent cohort. The cohort was sequenced for TCR beta chains only, and without alpha or paired-chain data the features that could be detected were limited. In vitro tests confirmed that a few of the cytomegalovirus-associated TCR beta chains recognize cytomegalovirus antigens. A further reported finding was that TCR beta sequences accurately predicted the HLA-A and HLA-B alleles for most subjects in the first cohort. Because counts were too low, fewer than 20 rarely observed V segments, including chromosome 9 orphons, were excluded from the earlier analysis of fewer than 650 of the donors. The authors suggested that the approach could potentially be generalized to other disease states and immunological phenotypes. Because the 87-base-pair reads could not distinguish some IMGT-functional V segments, including TRBV6-2 and TRBV6-3, those segments were excluded. Immune exposure information for the cohort was limited to CMV serostatus. A later genetic analysis reported fewer N-insertions in productive TCRs among donors in an Asian-associated ancestry cluster than the approximately 670-donor mean. Most TCR sequences were observed very rarely across donors, whereas some public TCRs were present in many individuals. Linkage disequilibrium might explain the correlated functional status among segregating V segments, but an unknown experimental factor could not be excluded. Sequencing depth was assumed to be roughly uniform across donors in the presence/absence analyses, though that assumption may not hold. A total of roughly 160 TCR beta chains were listed by the study as associated with cytomegalovirus. Because HLA typing was unavailable for some donors at each locus, only the typed subset was used in association tests. The sequencing pipeline was judged likely to have produced a cluster of highly shared sequence variants as a technical artifact. A later analysis found that HLA-associated TCR beta chains were more clonally expanded and had lower generation probabilities than equally common non-associated chains. Broadly in line with IMGT annotations, most TCR beta V segments showed up in productive rearrangements about 90% or about 30% of the time in an earlier analysis of under 700 of the donors. In a later analysis, TCR association rates were found to vary across HLA loci, with the most associated TCRs seen for DRB1 alleles and the fewest for HLA-C alleles.

V gives up 3 bases and J gives up 0 bases, and the segment between their germline ends measures 7 bases. Per the germline V gene, SGHTA is the CDR1 and FQGNSA is the CDR2. Taken from cysteine to phenylalanine, the CDR3 has 14 residues. Left in the record is the CDR3 DNA by itself, 42 bases read in frame from the first base. This clone appeared a few times. Its antigen is not yet known. Base qualities are not recorded, but no much larger clone differs from it by a single base. The TCR originated in a man in his forties or fifties in good health and CMV-seropositive. Sequencing input: PBMCs. The V and J genes are TRBV7-2 and TRBJ2-3, with the D gene not confidently named. This receptor carries the CDR3 CASSFGGSTDTQYF. The nucleotide sequence is TGTGCCAGCAGCTTCGGCGGAAGCACAGATACGCAGTATTTT.